This TCR beta chain was documented in a study of blood T cell repertoires in COVID-19. V was shortened by 2 bases and J by 4 bases, with 13 bases between the two germline ends. Germline V gives CDR1 SGHRS, CDR2 YFSETQ. The CDR3 spans 15 residues. Per the authors' pipeline: Quantification of nucleated cells was approximated via reference gene primer amplification. Generated by immunoSEQ multiplex PCR, the TCRdb table keeps only in-frame clones and is missing some. That table gives V, J and clone size, and the DNA gave D and trimming. This sample has 240,000 or so clones, with about four fifths found just once.

The sequenced sample consisted of peripheral blood. V and J are TRBV5-1 and TRBJ2-1; a possible D gene is TRBD2 (6 bases). The receptor comes from a woman of 80 years or more with COVID-19, enrolled during active disease. The DNA for the CDR3 is TGCGCCAGCAGCTTACACCGGGACTTATACAATGAGCAGTTCTTC. Its protein product is CASSLHRDLYNEQFF.